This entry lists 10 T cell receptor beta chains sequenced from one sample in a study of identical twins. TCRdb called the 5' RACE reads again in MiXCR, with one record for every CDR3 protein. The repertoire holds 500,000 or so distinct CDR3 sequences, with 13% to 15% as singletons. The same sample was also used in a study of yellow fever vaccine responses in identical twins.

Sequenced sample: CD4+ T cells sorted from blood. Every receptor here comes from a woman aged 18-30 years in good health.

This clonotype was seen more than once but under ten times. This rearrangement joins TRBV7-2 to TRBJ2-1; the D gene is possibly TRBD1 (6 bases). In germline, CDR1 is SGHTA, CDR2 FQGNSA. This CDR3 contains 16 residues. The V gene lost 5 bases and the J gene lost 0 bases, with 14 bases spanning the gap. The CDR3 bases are TGTGCCAGCAGCCTCCAATCAGGGGTCTCCTACAATGAGCAGTTCTTC. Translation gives CASSLQSGVSYNEQFF.

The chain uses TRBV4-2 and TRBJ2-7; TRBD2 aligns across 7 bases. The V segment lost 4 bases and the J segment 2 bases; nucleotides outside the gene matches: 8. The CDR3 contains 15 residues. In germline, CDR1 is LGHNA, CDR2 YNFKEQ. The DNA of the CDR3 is TGTGCCAGCAGCCTCATAAGCGGGACCCCCTACGAGCAGTACTTC. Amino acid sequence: CASSLISGTPYEQYF.

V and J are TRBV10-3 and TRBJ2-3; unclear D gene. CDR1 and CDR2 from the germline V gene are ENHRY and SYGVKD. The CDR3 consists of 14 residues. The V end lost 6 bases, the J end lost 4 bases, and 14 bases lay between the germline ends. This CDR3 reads CAIRTNTASDTQYF. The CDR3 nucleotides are TGTGCCATCAGGACCAATACAGCTTCAGATACGCAGTATTTT.

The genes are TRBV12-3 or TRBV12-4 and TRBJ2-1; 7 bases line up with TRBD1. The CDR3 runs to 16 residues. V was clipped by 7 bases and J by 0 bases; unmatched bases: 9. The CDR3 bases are TGTGCCAGCATTTTCAGACAGGGTAGCTCCTACAATGAGCAGTTCTTC. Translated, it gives CASIFRQGSSYNEQFF.

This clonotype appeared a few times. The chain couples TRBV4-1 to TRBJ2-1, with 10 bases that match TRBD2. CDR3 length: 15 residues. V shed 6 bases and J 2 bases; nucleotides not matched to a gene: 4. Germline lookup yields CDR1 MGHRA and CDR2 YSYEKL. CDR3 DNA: TGCGCCAGCAGGCCTCTAGCGGGAGCCTACAATGAGCAGTTCTTC. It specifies CASRPLAGAYNEQFF.

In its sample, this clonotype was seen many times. CDR3 DNA sequence: TGTGCCAGCAGCTTGACAAGGGCCACCGGGGAGCTGTTTTTT. It codes for CASSLTRATGELFF. The V gene is TRBV11-2, the J gene TRBJ2-2; D remains ambiguous. This CDR3 has 14 residues. From germline, CDR1 is SGHAT and CDR2 FQNNGV. V dropped 3 bases and J dropped 4 bases, with 9 bases sitting between them. The entire variable domain, with the rest obtained from reference TRBV11-2 and TRBJ2-2, is as follows: EAGVAQSPRYKIIEKRQSVAFWCNPISGHATLYWYQQILGQGPKLLIQFQNNGVVDDSQLPKDRFSAERLKGVDSTLKIQPAKLEDSAVYLCASSLTRATGELFFGEGSRLTVL.

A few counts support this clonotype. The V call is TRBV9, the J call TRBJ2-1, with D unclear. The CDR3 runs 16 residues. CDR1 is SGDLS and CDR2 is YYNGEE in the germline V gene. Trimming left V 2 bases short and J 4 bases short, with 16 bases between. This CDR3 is CASSVRVGTRYNEQFF. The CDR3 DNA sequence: TGTGCCAGCAGCGTCCGGGTGGGCACTCGATACAATGAGCAGTTCTTC.

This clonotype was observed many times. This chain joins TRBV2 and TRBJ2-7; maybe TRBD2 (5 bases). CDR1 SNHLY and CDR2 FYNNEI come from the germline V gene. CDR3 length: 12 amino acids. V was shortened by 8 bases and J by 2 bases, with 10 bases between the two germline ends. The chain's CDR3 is CASSRGTYEQYF. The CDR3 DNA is TGTGCCAGCTCCCGGGGTACCTACGAGCAGTACTTC.

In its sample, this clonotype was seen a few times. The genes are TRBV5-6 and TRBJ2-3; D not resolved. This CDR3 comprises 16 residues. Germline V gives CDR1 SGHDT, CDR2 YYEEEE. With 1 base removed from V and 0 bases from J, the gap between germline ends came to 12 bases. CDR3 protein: CASSLRGMRSTDTQYF. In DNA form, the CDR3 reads TGTGCCAGCAGCTTGAGAGGAATGCGTAGCACAGATACGCAGTATTTT.

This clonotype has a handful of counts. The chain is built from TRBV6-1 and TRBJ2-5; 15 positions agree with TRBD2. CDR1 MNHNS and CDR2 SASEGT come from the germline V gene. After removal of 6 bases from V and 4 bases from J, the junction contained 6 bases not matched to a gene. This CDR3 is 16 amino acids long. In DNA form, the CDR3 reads TGTGCCAGCAGCCGAGGACTAGCGGGAGGGCGAGAGACCCAGTACTTC. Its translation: CASSRGLAGGRETQYF.